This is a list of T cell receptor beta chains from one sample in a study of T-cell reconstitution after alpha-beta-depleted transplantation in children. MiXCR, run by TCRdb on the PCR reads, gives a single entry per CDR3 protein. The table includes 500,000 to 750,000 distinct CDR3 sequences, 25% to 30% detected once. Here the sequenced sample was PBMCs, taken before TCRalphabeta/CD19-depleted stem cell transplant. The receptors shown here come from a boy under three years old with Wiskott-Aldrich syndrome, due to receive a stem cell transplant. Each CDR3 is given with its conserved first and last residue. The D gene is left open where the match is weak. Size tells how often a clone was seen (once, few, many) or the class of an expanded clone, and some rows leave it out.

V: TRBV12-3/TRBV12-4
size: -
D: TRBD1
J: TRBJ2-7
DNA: TGTGCCAGCAGAACCAGGGGGCTAGGGGCCTACGAGCAGTACTTC
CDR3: CASRTRGLGAYEQYF

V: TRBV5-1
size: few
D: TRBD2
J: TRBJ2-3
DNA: TGCGCCAGCAGCGGGTGGCTAGCGGGTAGCACAGATACGCAGTATTTT
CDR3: CASSGWLAGSTDTQYF

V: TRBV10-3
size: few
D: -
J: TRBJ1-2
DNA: TGTGCCATCAGTGAGTTCGGACGGCCGTGGGATGGCTACACCTTC
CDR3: CAISEFGRPWDGYTF

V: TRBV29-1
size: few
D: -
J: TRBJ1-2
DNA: TGCAGCGTTGGGGACACTAACTATGGCTACACCTTC
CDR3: CSVGDTNYGYTF

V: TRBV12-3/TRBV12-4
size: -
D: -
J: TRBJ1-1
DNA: TGTGCCAGCAGTCTGGGACCTAGGAACACTGAAGCTTTCTTT
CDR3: CASSLGPRNTEAFF

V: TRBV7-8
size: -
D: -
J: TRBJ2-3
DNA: TGTGCCAGCAGCTCCGAAACAGATACGCAGTATTTT
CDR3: CASSSETDTQYF

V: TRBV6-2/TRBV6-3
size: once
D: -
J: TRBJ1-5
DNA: TGTGCCAGTCGAGGGATCAATCAGCCCCAGCATTTC
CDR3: CASRGINQPQHF

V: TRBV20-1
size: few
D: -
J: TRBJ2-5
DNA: TGCAGTGCTACCCAAGTGGGGATAGAGACCCAGTACTTC
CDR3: CSATQVGIETQYF

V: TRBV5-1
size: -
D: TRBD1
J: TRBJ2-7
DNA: TGCGCCAGCAGCCACACTGGGACAGTCTACGAGCAGTACTTC
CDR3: CASSHTGTVYEQYF

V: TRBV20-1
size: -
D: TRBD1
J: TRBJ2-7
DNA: TGCAGTGCTAGGGGGACAGGACTGAATCAGTACTTC
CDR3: CSARGTGLNQYF

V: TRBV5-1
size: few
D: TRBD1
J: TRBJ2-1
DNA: TGCGCCAGCAGCCCTGCGAGGACAGGATTGTTCAATGAGCAGTTCTTC
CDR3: CASSPARTGLFNEQFF

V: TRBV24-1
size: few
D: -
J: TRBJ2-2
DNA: TGTGCCACCAGTGCTACTAGGTTCAACGGGGAGCTGTTTTTT
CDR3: CATSATRFNGELFF

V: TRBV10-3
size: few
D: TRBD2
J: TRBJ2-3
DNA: TGTGCCATCAGTGGAGTAGCTAGCGGGAGTGTCACAGATACGCAGTATTTT
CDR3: CAISGVASGSVTDTQYF

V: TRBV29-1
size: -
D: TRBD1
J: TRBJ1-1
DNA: TGCAGCGTGGCCGGGACAGGGCGGCGGGCTTTCTTT
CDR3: CSVAGTGRRAFF

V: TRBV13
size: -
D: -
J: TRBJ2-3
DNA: TGTGCCAGCAGCTTAGCCAGGCAAGTTCGAGATACGCAGTATTTT
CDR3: CASSLARQVRDTQYF

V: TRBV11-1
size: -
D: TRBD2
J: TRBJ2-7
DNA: TGTGCCAGCAGCTTAGGGACTAGCGGGAGGGAGCCCCTCTACGAGCAGTACTTC
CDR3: CASSLGTSGREPLYEQYF

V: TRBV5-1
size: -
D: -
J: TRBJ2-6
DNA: TGCGCCAGCAGCTTGGTGGGTCAAGGGGCAGGAACTGGGGCCAACGTCCTGACTTTC
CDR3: CASSLVGQGAGTGANVLTF

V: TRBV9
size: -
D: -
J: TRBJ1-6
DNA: TGTGCCAGCAGTAGAGACGGTAATTCACCCCTCCACTTT
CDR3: CASSRDGNSPLHF

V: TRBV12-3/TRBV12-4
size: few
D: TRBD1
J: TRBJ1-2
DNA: TGTGCCAGCAGAAAGACAGGGGGTGAAGGCGGCTACACCTTC
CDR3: CASRKTGGEGGYTF

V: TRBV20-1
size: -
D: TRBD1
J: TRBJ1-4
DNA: TGCAGTGCTAGCGACAGGGCTGAAAAACTGTTTTTT
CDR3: CSASDRAEKLFF

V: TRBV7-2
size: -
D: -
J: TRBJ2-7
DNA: TGTGCCAGCAGCGAAACTAGCAGACGCTCCTACGAGCAGTACTTC
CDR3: CASSETSRRSYEQYF

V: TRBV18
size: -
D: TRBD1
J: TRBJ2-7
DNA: TGTGCCAGCTCACCGCAGACAGGGGACTACGAGCAGTACTTC
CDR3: CASSPQTGDYEQYF

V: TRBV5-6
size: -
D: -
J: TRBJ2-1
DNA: TGTGCCAGCAGCTTGGAGACTACCTCCTACAATGAGCAGTTCTTC
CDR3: CASSLETTSYNEQFF

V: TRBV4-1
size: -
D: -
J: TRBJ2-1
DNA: TGCGCCAGCAGCCACGCAGGGGTTAGCAATGAGCAGTTCTTC
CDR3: CASSHAGVSNEQFF

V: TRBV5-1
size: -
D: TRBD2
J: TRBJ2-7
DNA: TGCGCCAGCAGCCGTCTAGCGGGGAACTCCTACGAGCAGTACTTC
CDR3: CASSRLAGNSYEQYF

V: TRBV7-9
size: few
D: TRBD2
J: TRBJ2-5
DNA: TGTGCCAGCAGCTTAGAGAGGGGACTAGCGGGAGCGACCCAGTACTTC
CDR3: CASSLERGLAGATQYF

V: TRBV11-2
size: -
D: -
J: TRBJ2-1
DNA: TGTGCCAGCAGCTCCCCCACGGGGAACTCCTACAATGAGCAGTTCTTC
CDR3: CASSSPTGNSYNEQFF

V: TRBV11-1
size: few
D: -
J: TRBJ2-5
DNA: TGTGCCAGCAGCTTAGAACTGGGTCAAGAGACCCAGTACTTC
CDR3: CASSLELGQETQYF

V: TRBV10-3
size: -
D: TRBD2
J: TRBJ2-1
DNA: TGTGCCATCAGTGAGTTAGCGGGAGAACACAATGAGCAGTTCTTC
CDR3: CAISELAGEHNEQFF

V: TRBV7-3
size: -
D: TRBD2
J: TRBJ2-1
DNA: TGTGCCAGCAGCTTAATCGCGGGAGGTAGCGATGAGCAGTTCTTC
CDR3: CASSLIAGGSDEQFF

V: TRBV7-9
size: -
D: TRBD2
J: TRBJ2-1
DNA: TGTGCCAGCAGCCCTACGACTAGCCATAATGAGCAGTTCTTC
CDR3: CASSPTTSHNEQFF

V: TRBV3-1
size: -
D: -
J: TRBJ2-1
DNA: TGTGCCAGCAGCCAAGCAGGTCCCTCCTACAATGAGCAGTTCTTC
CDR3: CASSQAGPSYNEQFF

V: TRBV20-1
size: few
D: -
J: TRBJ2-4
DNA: TGCAGTGCTAGAGATGGCAGGGCAATAGGACGGAACATTCAGTACTTC
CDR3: CSARDGRAIGRNIQYF

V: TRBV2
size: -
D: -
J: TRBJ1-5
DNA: TGTGCCAGCAGTGAATATCCAAAGTATAGCAATCAGCCCCAGCATTTT
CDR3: CASSEYPKYSNQPQHF

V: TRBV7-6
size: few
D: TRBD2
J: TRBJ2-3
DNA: TGTGCCAGCAGATCGAGCGGGACTAACACAGATACGCAGTATTTT
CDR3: CASRSSGTNTDTQYF

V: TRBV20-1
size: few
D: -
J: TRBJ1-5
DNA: TGCAGTGCTAGAAGCCTCCCTGGGGAGCCCCAGCATTTT
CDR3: CSARSLPGEPQHF

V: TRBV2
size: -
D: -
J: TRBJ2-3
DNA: TGTGCCAGCAGTGAACGGTCAGATACGCAGTATTTT
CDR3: CASSERSDTQYF